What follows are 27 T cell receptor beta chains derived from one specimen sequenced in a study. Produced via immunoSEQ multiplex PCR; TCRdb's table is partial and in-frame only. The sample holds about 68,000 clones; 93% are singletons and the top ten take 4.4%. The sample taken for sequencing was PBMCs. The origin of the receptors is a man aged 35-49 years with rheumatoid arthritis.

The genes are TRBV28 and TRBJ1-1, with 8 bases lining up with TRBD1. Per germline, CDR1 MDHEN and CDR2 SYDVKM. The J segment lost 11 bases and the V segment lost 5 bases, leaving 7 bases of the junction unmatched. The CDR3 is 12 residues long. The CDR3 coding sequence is TGTGCCAGCAGTCGGACAGGGCTGGGTGCTTTCTTT. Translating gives CASSRTGLGAFF.

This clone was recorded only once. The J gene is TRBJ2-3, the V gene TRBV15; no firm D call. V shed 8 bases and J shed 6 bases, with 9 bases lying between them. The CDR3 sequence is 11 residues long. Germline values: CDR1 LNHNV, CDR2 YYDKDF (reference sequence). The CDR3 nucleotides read TGTGCCACCGCGACCTCCGATACGCAGTATTTT. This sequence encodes CATATSDTQYF.

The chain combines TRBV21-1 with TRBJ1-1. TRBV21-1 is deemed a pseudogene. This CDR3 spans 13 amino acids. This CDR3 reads CASKSSMGTEAFF. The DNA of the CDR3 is TGTGCCAGCAAGTCCAGCATGGGCACTGAAGCTTTCTTT.

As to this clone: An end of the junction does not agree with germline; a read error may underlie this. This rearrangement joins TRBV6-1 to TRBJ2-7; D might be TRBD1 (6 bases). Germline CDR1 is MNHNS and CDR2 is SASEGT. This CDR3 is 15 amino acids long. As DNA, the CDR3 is TGTGCCAGCAGGGAAGGGGGAGCCTATTCCTACGAGCAGTACTTC. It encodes CASREGGAYSYEQYF.

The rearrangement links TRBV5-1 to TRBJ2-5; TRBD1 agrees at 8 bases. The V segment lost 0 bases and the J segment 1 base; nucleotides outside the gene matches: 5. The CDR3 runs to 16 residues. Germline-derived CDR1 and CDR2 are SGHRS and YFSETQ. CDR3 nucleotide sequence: TGCGCCAGCAGCTTGGCAGGACAGGGAGGCCAAGAGACCCAGTACTTC. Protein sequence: CASSLAGQGGQETQYF.

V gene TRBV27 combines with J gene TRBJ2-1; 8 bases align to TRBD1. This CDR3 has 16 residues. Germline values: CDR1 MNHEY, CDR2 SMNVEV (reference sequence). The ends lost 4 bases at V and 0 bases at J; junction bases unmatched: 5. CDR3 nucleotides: TGTGCCAGCAGTTCCGACAGGGGTACCTCCTACAATGAGCAGTTCTTC. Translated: CASSSDRGTSYNEQFF.

CDR3 residues: CASSFQAVSSYEQYF. CDR3 nucleotide sequence: TGTGCCAGCAGCTTTCAGGCAGTGAGCTCCTACGAGCAGTACTTC. This chain connects TRBV5-6 to TRBJ2-7; D unresolved. The germline gives CDR1 SGHDT, CDR2 YYEEEE. V lost 2 bases and J 0 bases, leaving 12 bases between the germline ends. The CDR3 runs 15 residues. The complete variable domain, with remaining parts taken from reference TRBV5-6 and TRBJ2-7, reads DAGVTQSPTHLIKTRGQQVTLRCSPKSGHDTVSWYQQALGQGPQFIFQYYEEEERQRGNFPDRFSGHQFPNYSSELNVNALLLGDSALYLCASSFQAVSSYEQYFGPGTRLTVT.

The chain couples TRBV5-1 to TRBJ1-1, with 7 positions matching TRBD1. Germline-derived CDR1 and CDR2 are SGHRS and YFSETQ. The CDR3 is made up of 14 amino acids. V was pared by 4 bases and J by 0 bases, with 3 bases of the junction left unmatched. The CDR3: CASSRDSLNTEAFF. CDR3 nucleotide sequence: TGCGCCAGCAGCCGGGACAGCTTGAACACTGAAGCTTTCTTT.

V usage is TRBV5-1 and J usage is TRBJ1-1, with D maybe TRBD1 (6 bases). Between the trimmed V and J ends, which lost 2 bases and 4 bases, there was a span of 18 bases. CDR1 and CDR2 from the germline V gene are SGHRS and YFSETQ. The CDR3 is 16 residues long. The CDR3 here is CASSFQGGGLGTEAFF. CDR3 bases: TGCGCCAGCAGCTTCCAAGGGGGGGGTTTGGGCACTGAAGCTTTCTTT.

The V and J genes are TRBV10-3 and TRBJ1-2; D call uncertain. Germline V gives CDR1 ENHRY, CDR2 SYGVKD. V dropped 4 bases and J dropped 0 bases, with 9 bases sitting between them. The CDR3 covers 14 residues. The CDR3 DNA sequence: TGTGCCATCAGTGTGGGCAGCGCTAACTATGGCTACACCTTC. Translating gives CAISVGSANYGYTF.

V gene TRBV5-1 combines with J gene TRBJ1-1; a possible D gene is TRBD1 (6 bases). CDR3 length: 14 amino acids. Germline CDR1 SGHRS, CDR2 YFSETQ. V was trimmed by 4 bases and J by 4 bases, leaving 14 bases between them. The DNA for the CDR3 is TGCGCCAGCAGCCCGCGGGGGCAGAGCACTGAAGCTTTCTTT. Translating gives CASSPRGQSTEAFF.

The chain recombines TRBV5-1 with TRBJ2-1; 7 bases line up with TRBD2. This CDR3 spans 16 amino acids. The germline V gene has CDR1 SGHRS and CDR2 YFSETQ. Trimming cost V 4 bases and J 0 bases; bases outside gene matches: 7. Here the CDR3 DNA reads TGCGCCAGCAGCCCAAGGGCGGGAGTCTCCTACAATGAGCAGTTCTTC. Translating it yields CASSPRAGVSYNEQFF.

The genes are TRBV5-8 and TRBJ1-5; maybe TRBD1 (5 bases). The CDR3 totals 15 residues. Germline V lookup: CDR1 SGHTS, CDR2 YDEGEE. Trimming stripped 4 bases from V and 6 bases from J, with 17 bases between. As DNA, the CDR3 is TGTGCCAGCAGCGCTAACCGGGGCCGCAGTCAGCCCCAGCATTTT. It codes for CASSANRGRSQPQHF. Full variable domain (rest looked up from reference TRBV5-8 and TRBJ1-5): EAGVTQSPTHLIKTRGQQATLRCSPISGHTSVYWYQQALGLGLQFLLWYDEGEERNRGNFPPRFSGRQFPNYSSELNVNALELEDSALYLCASSANRGRSQPQHFGDGTRLSIL.

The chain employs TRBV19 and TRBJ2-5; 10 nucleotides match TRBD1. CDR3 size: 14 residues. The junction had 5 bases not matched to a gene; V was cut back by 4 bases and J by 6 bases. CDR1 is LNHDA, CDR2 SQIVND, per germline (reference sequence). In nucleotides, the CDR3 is TGTGCCAGTAGTACGGGACAGGGGAGACAGACCCAGTACTTC. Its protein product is CASSTGQGRQTQYF.

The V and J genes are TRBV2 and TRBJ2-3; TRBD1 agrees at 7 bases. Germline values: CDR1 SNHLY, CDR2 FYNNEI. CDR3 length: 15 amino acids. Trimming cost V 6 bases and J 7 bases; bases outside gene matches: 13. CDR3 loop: CASRAQGDGEHTQYF. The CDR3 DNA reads TGTGCCAGCAGAGCCCAGGGGGACGGTGAACATACGCAGTATTTT.

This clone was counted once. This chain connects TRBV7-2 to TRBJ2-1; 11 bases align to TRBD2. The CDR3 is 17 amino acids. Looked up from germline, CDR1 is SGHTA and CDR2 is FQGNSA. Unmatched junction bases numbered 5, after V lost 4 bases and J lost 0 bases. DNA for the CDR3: TGTGCCAGCAGCTACCTAGCGGGAGGAGGCTCCTACAATGAGCAGTTCTTC. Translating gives CASSYLAGGGSYNEQFF.

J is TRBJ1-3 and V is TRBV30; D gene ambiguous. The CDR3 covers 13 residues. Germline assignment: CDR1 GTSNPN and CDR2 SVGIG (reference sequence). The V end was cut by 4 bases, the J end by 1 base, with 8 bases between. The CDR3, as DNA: TGTGCCTGGATTCGTGCTTCTGGAAACACCATATATTTT. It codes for CAWIRASGNTIYF. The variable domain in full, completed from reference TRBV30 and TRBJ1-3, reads SQTIHQWPATLVQPVGSPLSLECTVEGTSNPNLYWYRQAAGRGLQLLFYSVGIGQISSEVPQNLSASRPQDRQFILSSKKLLLSDSGFYLCAWIRASGNTIYFGEGSWLTVV.

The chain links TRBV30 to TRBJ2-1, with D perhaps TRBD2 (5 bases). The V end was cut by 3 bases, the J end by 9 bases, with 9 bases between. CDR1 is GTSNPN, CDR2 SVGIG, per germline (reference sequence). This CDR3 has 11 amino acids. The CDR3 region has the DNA TGTGCCTGGAGGGAGGTGTTTGAGCAGTTCTTC. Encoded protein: CAWREVFEQFF.

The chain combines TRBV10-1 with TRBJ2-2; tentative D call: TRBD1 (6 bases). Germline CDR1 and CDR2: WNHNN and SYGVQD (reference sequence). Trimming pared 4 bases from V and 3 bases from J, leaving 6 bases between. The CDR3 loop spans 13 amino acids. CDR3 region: CASSAGDTGELFF. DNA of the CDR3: TGCGCCAGCAGTGCAGGGGACACCGGGGAGCTGTTTTTT.

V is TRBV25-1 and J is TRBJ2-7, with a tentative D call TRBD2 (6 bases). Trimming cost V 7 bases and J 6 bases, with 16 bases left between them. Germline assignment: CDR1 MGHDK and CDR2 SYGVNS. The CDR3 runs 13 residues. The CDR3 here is CASITGAGSEQYF. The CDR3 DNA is TGTGCCAGCATTACTGGGGCGGGGAGCGAGCAGTACTTC.

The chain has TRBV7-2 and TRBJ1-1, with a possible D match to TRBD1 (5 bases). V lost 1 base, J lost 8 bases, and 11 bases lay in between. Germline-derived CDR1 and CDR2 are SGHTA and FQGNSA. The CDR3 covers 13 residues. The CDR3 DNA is TGTGCCAGCAGCTTAGTATGGGGGGACGAAGCTTTCTTT. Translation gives CASSLVWGDEAFF.

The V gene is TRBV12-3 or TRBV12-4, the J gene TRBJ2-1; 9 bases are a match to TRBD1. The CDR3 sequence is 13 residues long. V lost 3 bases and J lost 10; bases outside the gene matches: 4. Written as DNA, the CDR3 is TGTGCCAGCAGTTTCGACAGGGGGGGCGAGCAGTTCTTC. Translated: CASSFDRGGEQFF.

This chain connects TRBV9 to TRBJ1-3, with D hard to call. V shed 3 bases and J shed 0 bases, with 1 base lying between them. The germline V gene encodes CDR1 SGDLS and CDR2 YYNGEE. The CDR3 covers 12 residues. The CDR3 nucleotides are TGTGCCAGCAGCGCCTCTGGAAACACCATATATTTT. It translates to CASSASGNTIYF.

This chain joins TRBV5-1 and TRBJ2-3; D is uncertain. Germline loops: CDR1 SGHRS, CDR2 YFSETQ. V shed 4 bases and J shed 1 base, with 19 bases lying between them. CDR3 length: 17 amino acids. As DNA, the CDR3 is TGCGCCAGCAGCCTAGGTGTAACTCATGACGGCACAGATACGCAGTATTTT. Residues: CASSLGVTHDGTDTQYF.

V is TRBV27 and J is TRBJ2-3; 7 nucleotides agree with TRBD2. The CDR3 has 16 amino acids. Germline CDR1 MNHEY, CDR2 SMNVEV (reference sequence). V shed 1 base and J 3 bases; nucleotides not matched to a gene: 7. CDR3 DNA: TGTGCCAGCAGTTTATTCTCTAGCGGATTAACAGATACGCAGTATTTT. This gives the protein CASSLFSSGLTDTQYF.

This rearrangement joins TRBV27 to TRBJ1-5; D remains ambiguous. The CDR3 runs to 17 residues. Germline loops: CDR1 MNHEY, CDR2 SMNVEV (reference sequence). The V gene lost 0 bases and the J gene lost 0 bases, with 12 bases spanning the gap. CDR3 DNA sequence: TGTGCCAGCAGTTTATCTGGGCCAGACTATAGCAATCAGCCCCAGCATTTT. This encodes CASSLSGPDYSNQPQHF.

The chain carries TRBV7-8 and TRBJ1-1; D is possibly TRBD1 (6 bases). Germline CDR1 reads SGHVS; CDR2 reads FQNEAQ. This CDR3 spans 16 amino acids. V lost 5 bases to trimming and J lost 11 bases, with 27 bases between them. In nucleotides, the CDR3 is TGTGCCAGCAGCCCGCGGGCAGGGGTCTCTGGGGGGTATGCTTTCTTT. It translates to CASSPRAGVSGGYAFF.